The 12 T cell receptor beta chains listed next were all sequenced from one sample in a study of response to subunit inactivated influenza vaccine. TCRdb ran MiXCR on the RT-PCR reads and lists one entry per CDR3 protein. The sample consists of about 650,000 distinct CDR3 sequences, 13% to 15% of them appearing once. The sample in question was PBMCs from blood, obtained around 14 days before vaccination. Source of these receptors: a man in his forties or fifties who received an inactivated influenza vaccine.

The gene calls are TRBV4-3 and TRBJ2-3; D not resolved. The length of the CDR3 is 13 residues. CDR1 LGHNA and CDR2 YSLEER come from the germline V gene. Between the trimmed V and J ends, which lost 0 bases and 6 bases, there was a span of 7 bases. CDR3: CASSQDSWDTQYF. DNA for the CDR3: TGCGCCAGCAGCCAAGATAGTTGGGATACGCAGTATTTT.

The J gene is TRBJ2-3, the V gene TRBV27, with 11 bases aligning to TRBD1. The CDR3 consists of 14 residues. Germline V CDR1 and CDR2: MNHEY, SMNVEV (reference sequence). The trim removed 7 bases at V and 5 bases at J, leaving 5 bases unmatched. CDR3 bases: TGTGCCAGCACTCCGGGACAGGGGGGAGATACGCAGTATTTT. As protein: CASTPGQGGDTQYF.

This clonotype was counted only a few times. The DNA of the CDR3 is TGTGCCAGCAGCTTAGGCCCGTGGGTACAAGAGACCCAGTACTTC. It encodes CASSLGPWVQETQYF. The chain joins TRBV7-9 to TRBJ2-5, with unresolved D. V was clipped by 1 base and J by 2 bases, with 11 bases between them. CDR1 SEHNR and CDR2 FQNEAQ come from the germline V gene (reference sequence). This CDR3 contains 15 residues.

This clonotype has only a few counts. This chain connects TRBV20-1 to TRBJ2-7; D is unclear. Germline CDR1 and CDR2: DFQATT and SNEGSKA (reference sequence). The CDR3 length is 12 residues. V was clipped by 4 bases and J by 3 bases, with 10 bases between them. This chain's CDR3 is CSAKLALYEQYF. The CDR3 DNA reads TGCAGTGCTAAGTTGGCTCTCTACGAGCAGTACTTC.

This clonotype was observed a few times. The CDR3 nucleotides are TGTGCCAGCAGTTTCGGTCTTTCCTATAATTCACCCCTCCACTTT. Its translation is CASSFGLSYNSPLHF. The rearrangement links TRBV12-3 or TRBV12-4 to TRBJ1-6; D unclear. Deletions cut 3 bases from V and 1 base from J, with 7 bases between. CDR3 length equals 15 residues.

The chain is built from TRBV9 and TRBJ2-2, with unresolved D. V lost 5 bases, J lost 6 bases, and 14 bases lay in between. CDR3 length: 14 residues. Germline V gene data show CDR1 as SGDLS and CDR2 as YYNGEE. This chain's CDR3 is CASRKDSKAGELFF. In DNA form, the CDR3 reads TGTGCCAGCAGAAAAGACTCTAAAGCCGGGGAGCTGTTTTTT. The complete variable domain, with remaining parts taken from reference TRBV9 and TRBJ2-2, reads DSGVTQTPKHLITATGQRVTLRCSPRSGDLSVYWYQQSLDQGLQFLIQYYNGEERAKGNILERFSAQQFPDLHSELNLSSLELGDSALYFCASRKDSKAGELFFGEGSRLTVL.

This clonotype was seen a handful of times. The V call is TRBV5-1, the J call TRBJ1-2; 12 bases match TRBD1. The junction had 20 bases not matched to a gene; V was cut back by 8 bases and J by 6 bases. The germline CDR1 and CDR2 sequences are SGHRS and YFSETQ. The CDR3 loop spans 18 amino acids. DNA for the CDR3: TGCGCCAGTTCCCCGGGACAGGGGGCACCACTTAACATGGATGGCTACACCTTC. It yields the protein CASSPGQGAPLNMDGYTF.

The chain is built from TRBV7-3 and TRBJ2-3; tentatively, D is TRBD2 (7 bases). Trimming took off 3 bases at V and 5 bases at J, with 15 bases between the two ends. The length of the CDR3 is 15 residues. Germline V gene lookup returns CDR1 SGHTA and CDR2 FQGTGA. CDR3 residues: CASSLSGEGGDTQYF. CDR3 DNA sequence: TGTGCCAGCAGCTTGAGCGGGGAGGGGGGAGATACGCAGTATTTT.

This clonotype was recorded at least ten times. The V and J genes are TRBV27 and TRBJ2-1; 7 nucleotides line up with TRBD1. The CDR3 extends over 15 amino acids. Germline assignment: CDR1 MNHEY and CDR2 SMNVEV (reference sequence). The junction had 6 bases not matched to a gene; V was cut back by 5 bases and J by 2 bases. CDR3 protein: CASSPWTGPYNEQFF. CDR3 DNA: TGTGCCAGCAGTCCGTGGACAGGTCCCTACAATGAGCAGTTCTTC.

Remarks on this clonotype: Since a much larger clone is just one base distant, this may be a read error. J is TRBJ2-7 and V is TRBV2; 9 nucleotides align to TRBD2. The CDR3 is 14 residues long. The germline gives CDR1 SNHLY, CDR2 FYNNEI. The junction had 10 bases not matched to a gene; V was cut back by 11 bases and J by 2 bases. The CDR3 nucleotides read TGTGCCGGCATGTGGACTAGCGCTACCTACGAGCAGTACTTC. Protein: CAGMWTSATYEQYF. Together with reference TRBV2 and TRBJ2-7, the CDR3 gives the full variable domain: EPEVTQTPSHQVTQMGQEVILRCVPISNHLYFYWYRQILGQKVEFLVSFYNNEISEKSEIFDDQFSVERPDGSNFTLKIRSTKLEDSAMYFCAGMWTSATYEQYFGPGTRLTVT.

The rearrangement uses TRBV4-1 and TRBJ2-7, with D maybe TRBD1 (6 bases). Germline V gives CDR1 MGHRA, CDR2 YSYEKL. The CDR3 is 15 residues long. Trimming cost V 0 bases and J 3 bases, with 12 bases left between them. Here the CDR3 reads CASSQDGGRGYEQYF. The CDR3 region has the DNA TGCGCCAGCAGCCAAGATGGGGGCCGGGGCTACGAGCAGTACTTC.

V usage is TRBV27 and J usage is TRBJ2-5, with 7 nucleotides matching TRBD1. This CDR3 spans 15 amino acids. V dropped 5 bases and J dropped 1; count of bases not matched to a gene: 7. The germline CDR1 and CDR2 sequences are MNHEY and SMNVEV (reference sequence). Written as DNA, the CDR3 is TGTGCCAGCAGTAACTACGGGACAGCCCAAGAGACCCAGTACTTC. Translating gives CASSNYGTAQETQYF.